The 8 T cell receptor beta chains below come from one sample, sequenced in a study of cytomegalovirus exposure and HLA in healthy donors. Some clones are missing from TCRdb's copy, which holds only in-frame ones; the method was immunoSEQ multiplex PCR. Of approximately 270,000 clones listed, approximately 86% are singletons. The source material was PBMCs. The source of these receptors is a woman in her late teens or twenties in good health and CMV-seronegative.

The chain is built from TRBV11-3 and TRBJ2-1; 9 bases line up with TRBD2. The germline gives CDR1 SGHNT, CDR2 YENEEA. Germline trimming cut 6 bases from V and 7 bases from J; bases unmatched to any gene: 13. The CDR3 covers 16 residues. The CDR3 DNA is TGTGCCAGCAGGCCTCCCCAGCGGGAGGCGGGAAATGAGCAGTTCTTC. This sequence encodes CASRPPQREAGNEQFF.

The table lists this clone with a count of one. The V and J genes are TRBV7-3 and TRBJ2-1, with a weak D call TRBD2 (5 bases). Between the trimmed V and J ends, which lost 5 bases and 5 bases, there was a span of 16 bases. Per germline, CDR1 SGHTA and CDR2 FQGTGA. The CDR3 is 15 residues long. DNA of the CDR3: TGTGCCAGCAGCCTCTGGAGAGCGGAGAACAATGAGCAGTTCTTC. Its translation is CASSLWRAENNEQFF.

The chain carries TRBV27 and TRBJ2-1; TRBD2 aligns across 12 bases. The CDR3 totals 14 residues. With V trimmed by 6 bases and J by 9 bases, 6 bases remained unmatched. Germline values: CDR1 MNHEY, CDR2 SMNVEV (reference sequence). The CDR3 sequence: CASSDLAGGIEQFF. The CDR3 DNA is TGTGCCAGCAGCGACCTAGCGGGAGGGATTGAGCAGTTCTTC.

V is TRBV7-9 and J is TRBJ2-2, with 9 positions matching TRBD2. Germline V gene data show CDR1 as SEHNR and CDR2 as FQNEAQ (reference sequence). Trimming at V came to 4 bases and at J to 7 bases, leaving 10 bases not matched to a gene. The CDR3 runs to 16 residues. CDR3 residues: CASSSHPGLANGELFF. The CDR3 region has the DNA TGTGCCAGCAGCTCGCACCCGGGACTAGCAAACGGGGAGCTGTTTTTT.

V is TRBV10-3 and J is TRBJ1-2; unclear D gene. With 5 bases removed from V and 5 bases from J, the gap between germline ends came to 18 bases. The germline gives CDR1 ENHRY, CDR2 SYGVKD. The CDR3 contains 15 residues. CDR3 nucleotides: TGTGCCATCAGTCTAAACCCCCCTTATCGGTATGGCTACACCTTC. Encoded protein: CAISLNPPYRYGYTF.

This clone was observed a handful of times. The chain carries TRBV2 and TRBJ2-5; D is unclear. The V gene lost 2 bases and the J gene lost 2 bases, with 9 bases spanning the gap. Germline assignment: CDR1 SNHLY and CDR2 FYNNEI. The CDR3 sequence is 14 residues long. CDR3 loop: CASSEWAAQETQYF. CDR3 in DNA: TGTGCCAGCAGTGAATGGGCAGCACAAGAGACCCAGTACTTC.

V is TRBV10-3 and J is TRBJ2-7; a possible D gene is TRBD2 (7 bases). The CDR3 is 15 amino acids. From germline, CDR1 is ENHRY and CDR2 SYGVKD. With 6 bases removed from V and 1 base from J, the gap between germline ends came to 16 bases. The CDR3, as DNA: TGTGCCATCAGCGGGGGGAGGGACACTTCCTACGAGCAGTACTTC. It specifies CAISGGRDTSYEQYF.

This clone has only one observation. The rearrangement joins TRBV5-1 to TRBJ2-1; 9 positions match TRBD2. Trimming took 5 bases from V and 0 from J; bases not matched to a gene: 6. The CDR3 length is 16 residues. Germline V gene sequence: CDR1 SGHRS, CDR2 YFSETQ. CDR3 sequence (DNA): TGCGCCAGCAGATTTAGCGGGGGAAGCTCCTACAATGAGCAGTTCTTC. Residues: CASRFSGGSSYNEQFF.